One sample yielded the 8 T cell receptor beta chains listed below, sequenced in a study of identical twins. TCRdb re-called the 5' RACE reads through MiXCR, storing one row per CDR3 protein. The profile shows 500,000 or so distinct CDR3 sequences, approximately 22% of them singletons. In addition, the sample was reused for a study of T cells expressing NK-cell markers.

Sequences were obtained from CD4+ T cells sorted from blood. The receptor set was obtained from a woman aged 18-29 years in good health.

This clonotype has a handful of counts. The chain is built from TRBV19 and TRBJ2-2, with TRBD1 matching 7 bases. Germline V gene data show CDR1 as LNHDA and CDR2 as SQIVND (reference sequence). J lost 3 bases, V lost 9 bases, and 7 bases had no gene match. There are 14 residues in the CDR3. The CDR3 region is CASHRGSDTGELFF. The DNA of the CDR3 is TGTGCCAGCCACAGGGGCTCTGACACCGGGGAGCTGTTTTTT.

The chain employs TRBV6-1 and TRBJ1-2, with D possibly matching TRBD1 (6 bases). V gave up 8 bases and J gave up 4 bases, with 17 bases separating them. Germline CDR1 reads MNHNS; CDR2 reads SASEGT. The CDR3 covers 14 residues. CDR3 residues: CASLSPGETYGYTF. The CDR3, as DNA: TGTGCCAGCCTGAGTCCAGGGGAGACCTATGGCTACACCTTC.

The gene calls are TRBV7-2 and TRBJ2-1, with 11 positions matching TRBD2. Unmatched junction bases numbered 4, after V lost 3 bases and J lost 9 bases. Germline CDR1 is SGHTA and CDR2 is FQGNSA. CDR3 size: 14 residues. The CDR3 reads CASSFSGGAFEQFF. The CDR3 DNA reads as TGTGCCAGCAGCTTTAGCGGGGGGGCCTTTGAGCAGTTCTTC.

This clonotype was counted only a few times. The V and J genes are TRBV6-5 and TRBJ2-1; D may be TRBD2 (5 bases). V was clipped by 3 bases and J by 0 bases, with 15 bases between them. The germline gives CDR1 MNHEY, CDR2 SVGAGI. The CDR3 has 17 amino acids. The CDR3 is CASSYTRTQDSYNEQFF. For the CDR3, the DNA is TGTGCCAGCAGTTATACTAGGACCCAAGACTCCTACAATGAGCAGTTCTTC.

J is TRBJ1-2 and V is TRBV19; D call uncertain. This CDR3 comprises 11 residues. The V gene lost 7 bases and the J gene lost 11 bases, with 14 bases spanning the gap. Looked up from germline, CDR1 is LNHDA and CDR2 is SQIVND (reference sequence). The CDR3: CASKMVSGYTF. The CDR3 region has the DNA TGTGCCAGTAAGATGGTCAGTGGGTACACCTTC. The full variable domain, in which reference TRBV19 and TRBJ1-2 provide the parts outside the CDR3, is DGGITQSPKYLFRKEGQNVTLSCEQNLNHDAMYWYRQDPGQGLRLIYYSQIVNDFQKGDIAEGYSVSREKKESFPLTVTSAQKNPTAFYLCASKMVSGYTFGSGTRLTVV.

Note on this clonotype: One junction end does not reproduce the germline sequence, and a read error may be involved. The chain uses TRBV9 and TRBJ1-1; D remains ambiguous. CDR3 length equals 13 residues. CDR1 and CDR2 from the germline V gene are SGDLS and YYNGEE. CDR3 in DNA: TGTGCCCGCAGCGCCGCCCGAGGCACTGAAGCTTTCTTT. It codes for CARSAARGTEAFF.

This clonotype has a handful of counts. J is TRBJ2-5 and V is TRBV4-3; 13 bases match TRBD2. Germline assignment: CDR1 LGHNA and CDR2 YSLEER. The ends lost 1 base at V and 4 bases at J; junction bases unmatched: 3. This CDR3 is 16 amino acids long. The CDR3 reads CASSQGLAGGGETQYF. Here the CDR3 DNA reads TGCGCCAGCAGCCAAGGACTAGCGGGAGGCGGAGAGACCCAGTACTTC.

This clonotype has more than one count but fewer than ten. CDR3 DNA: TGTGCCAGCACCGGTCCCCGGGAGGGAAACGAGCAGTACTTC. Translating gives CASTGPREGNEQYF. The chain joins TRBV12-3 or TRBV12-4 to TRBJ2-7; 8 bases fit TRBD2. V gave up 7 bases and J gave up 5 bases; unmatched junction bases: 10. The CDR3 has 14 amino acids.